The text below deals with one T cell receptor beta chain. The target antigen is unknown. Looked up from germline, CDR1 is DFQATT and CDR2 is SNEGSKA (reference sequence). V shed 1 base and J 2 bases; nucleotides not matched to a gene: 10. There are 17 residues in the CDR3. The sample comes from a study of T cell repertoires in cytomegalovirus infection. The wider study: Newly reported HLA-C-restricted and thoroughly characterized HLA-B-restricted CMV epitopes were employed. Evidence of both CMV infection and a matching HLA type came from public TCR beta signatures.

TCRdb reanalysed the reads using MiXCR and keeps one entry per CDR3 protein. The table includes about 180,000 distinct CDR3 sequences, about 22% detected once. Whole-study results and caveats: People with CMV and the relevant HLA were identified by cumulative public TCR beta family frequency.

The chain has TRBV20-1 and TRBJ2-3; 9 nucleotides align to TRBD2. Sequencing used CD8+ T cells from cultured PBMCs, obtained from culture after CMV antigen stimulation. The clonotype was recovered from a human donor in good health (CMV status not recorded). Some clones in this sample may be carry-over from other donors' samples. Written as DNA, the CDR3 is TGCAGTGCTAGAGTCGACGTAGCGGGGGTTGACACAGATACGCAGTATTTT. Its protein is CSARVDVAGVDTDTQYF.